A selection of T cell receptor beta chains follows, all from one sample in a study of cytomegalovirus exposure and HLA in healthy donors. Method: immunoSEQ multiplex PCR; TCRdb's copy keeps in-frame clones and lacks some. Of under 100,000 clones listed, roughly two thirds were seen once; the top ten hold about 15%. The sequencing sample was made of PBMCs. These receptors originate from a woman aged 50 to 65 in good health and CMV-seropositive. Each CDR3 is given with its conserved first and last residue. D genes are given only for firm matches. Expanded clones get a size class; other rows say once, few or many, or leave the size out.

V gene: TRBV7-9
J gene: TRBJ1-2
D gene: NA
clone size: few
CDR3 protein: CASSSSRGANYGYTF
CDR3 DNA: TGTGCCAGCAGCTCCTCCCGGGGAGCTAACTATGGCTACACCTTC

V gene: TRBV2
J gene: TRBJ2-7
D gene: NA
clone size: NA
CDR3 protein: CASSAGYEQYF
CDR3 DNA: TGTGCCAGCAGTGCGGGGTACGAGCAGTACTTC

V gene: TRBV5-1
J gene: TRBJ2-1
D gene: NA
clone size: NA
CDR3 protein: CASSLSTSQPSEQFF
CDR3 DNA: TGCGCCAGCAGCTTAAGTACTAGCCAGCCGTCGGAGCAGTTCTTC

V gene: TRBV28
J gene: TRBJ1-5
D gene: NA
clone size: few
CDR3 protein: CASSSMAGNQPQHF
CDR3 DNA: TGTGCCAGCAGTTCTATGGCGGGAAATCAGCCCCAGCATTTT

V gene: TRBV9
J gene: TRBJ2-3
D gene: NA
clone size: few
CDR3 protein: CASSGYVLGSTDTQYF
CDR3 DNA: TGTGCCAGCAGCGGATACGTCTTGGGCTCGACAGATACGCAGTATTTT

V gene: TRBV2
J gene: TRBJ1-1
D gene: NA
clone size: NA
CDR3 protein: CASSEALRENTEAFF
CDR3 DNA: TGTGCCAGCAGTGAAGCTTTACGAGAGAACACTGAAGCTTTCTTT

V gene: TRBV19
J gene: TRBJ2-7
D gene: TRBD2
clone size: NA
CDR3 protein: CASSGTSGRASYEQYF
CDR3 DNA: TGTGCCAGTTCCGGGACTAGCGGGAGGGCTTCTTACGAGCAGTACTTC

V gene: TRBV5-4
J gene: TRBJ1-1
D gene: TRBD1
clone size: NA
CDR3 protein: CASSDRTGGMRAFF
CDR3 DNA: TGTGCCAGCAGCGATCGGACAGGGGGAATGAGGGCTTTCTTT

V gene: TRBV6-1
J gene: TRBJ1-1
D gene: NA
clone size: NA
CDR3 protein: CASSDRTQRLKAFF
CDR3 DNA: TGTGCCAGCAGTGATCGGACACAGAGATTGAAAGCTTTCTTT

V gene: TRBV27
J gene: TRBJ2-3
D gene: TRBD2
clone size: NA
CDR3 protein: CASSFRTSGRFERTDTQYF
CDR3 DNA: TGTGCCAGCAGTTTCAGGACTAGCGGGAGATTCGAGCGCACAGATACGCAGTATTTT

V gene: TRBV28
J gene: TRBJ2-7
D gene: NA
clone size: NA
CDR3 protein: CASIQGGTSSYEQYF
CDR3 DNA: TGTGCCAGCATCCAGGGGGGAACCAGCTCCTACGAGCAGTACTTC

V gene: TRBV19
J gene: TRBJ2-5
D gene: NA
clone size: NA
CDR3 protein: CASSMTAEETQYF
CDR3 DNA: TGTGCCAGTAGTATGACAGCCGAAGAGACCCAGTACTTC

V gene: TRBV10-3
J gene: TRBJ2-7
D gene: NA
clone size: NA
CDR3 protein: CAISVRDTDYEQYF
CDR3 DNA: TGTGCCATCAGTGTCCGTGACACTGACTACGAGCAGTACTTC

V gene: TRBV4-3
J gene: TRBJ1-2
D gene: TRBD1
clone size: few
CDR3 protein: CASSQDLGQGYGYTF
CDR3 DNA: TGCGCCAGCAGCCAAGACCTGGGACAGGGCTATGGCTACACCTTC

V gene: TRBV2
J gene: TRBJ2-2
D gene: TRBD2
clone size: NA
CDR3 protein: CASSGGRFPTGELFF
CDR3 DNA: TGTGCCAGCAGTGGCGGGAGGTTCCCGACCGGGGAGCTGTTTTTT

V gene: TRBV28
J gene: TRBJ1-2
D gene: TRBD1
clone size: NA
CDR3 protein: CASRGGQGGGYTF
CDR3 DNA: TGTGCCAGCAGGGGGGGACAGGGGGGTGGCTACACCTTC

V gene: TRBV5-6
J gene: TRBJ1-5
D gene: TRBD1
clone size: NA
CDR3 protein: CASSSGTGAWQPQHF
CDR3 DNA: TGTGCCAGCAGCTCCGGGACAGGGGCCTGGCAGCCCCAGCATTTT

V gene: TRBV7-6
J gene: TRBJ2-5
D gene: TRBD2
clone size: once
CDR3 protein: CASSYRPSTSGRETQYF
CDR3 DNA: TGTGCCAGCAGCTACCGACCCTCGACTAGCGGGAGAGAGACCCAGTACTTC

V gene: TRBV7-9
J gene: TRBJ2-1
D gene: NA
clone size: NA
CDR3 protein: CSSSLAQSAYNEQFF
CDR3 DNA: TGTTCCAGCAGCTTAGCCCAGAGCGCTTACAATGAGCAGTTCTTC

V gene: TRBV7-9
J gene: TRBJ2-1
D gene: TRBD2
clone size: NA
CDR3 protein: CATVGLSYNEQFF
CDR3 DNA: TGTGCCACCGTGGGACTATCCTACAATGAGCAGTTCTTC

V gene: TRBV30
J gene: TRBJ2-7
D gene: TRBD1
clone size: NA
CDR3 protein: CAWSVYGTGQTYEQYF
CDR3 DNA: TGTGCCTGGAGTGTATACGGGACAGGGCAAACCTACGAGCAGTACTTC

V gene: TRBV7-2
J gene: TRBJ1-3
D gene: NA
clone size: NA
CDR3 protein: CASSLGSGSGNTIYF
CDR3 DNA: TGTGCCAGCAGCTTAGGGTCAGGGTCTGGAAACACCATATATTTT